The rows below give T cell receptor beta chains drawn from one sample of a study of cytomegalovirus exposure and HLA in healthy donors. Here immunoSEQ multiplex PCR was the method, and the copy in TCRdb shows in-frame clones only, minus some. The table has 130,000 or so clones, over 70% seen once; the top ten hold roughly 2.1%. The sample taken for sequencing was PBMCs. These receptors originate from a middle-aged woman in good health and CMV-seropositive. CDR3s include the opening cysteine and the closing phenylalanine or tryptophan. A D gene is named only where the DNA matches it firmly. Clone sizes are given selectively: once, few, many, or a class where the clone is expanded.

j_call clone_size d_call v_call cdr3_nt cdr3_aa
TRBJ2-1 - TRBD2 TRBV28 TGTGCCAGCAGCGTCGGGGGGGTCCCCTACAATGAGCAGTTCTTC CASSVGGVPYNEQFF
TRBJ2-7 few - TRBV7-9 TGTGCCAGCAGCTTATGGCCCCCCTACGAGCAGTACTTC CASSLWPPYEQYF
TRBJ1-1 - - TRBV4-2 TGTGCCAGCAGCCAGAACAGAGAAGGGAGGGCTTTCTTT CASSQNREGRAFF
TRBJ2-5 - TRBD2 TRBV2 TGTGCCAGCAAATACCGGACTAGCGGGGGGTTCCAAGAGACCCAGTACTTC CASKYRTSGGFQETQYF
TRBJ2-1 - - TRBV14 TGTGCCTCACGAAGAAGTTTGGACTGGAGCAATACCTACAATGAGCAGTTCTTC CASRRSLDWSNTYNEQFF
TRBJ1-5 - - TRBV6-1 TGTGCCAGCAGGCGGGGGGGCGGTTGGAATCAGCCCCAGCATTTT CASRRGGGWNQPQHF
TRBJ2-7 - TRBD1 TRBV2 TGTGCCAGCAGTGAACAAGCCGGGACAGGGAGCTCCTACGAGCAGTACTTC CASSEQAGTGSSYEQYF
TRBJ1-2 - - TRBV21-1 TGTGCCAGCAGCAAAGACGGAGTTACATATGGCTACACCTTC CASSKDGVTYGYTF
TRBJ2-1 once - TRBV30 TGTGCCTGGAGTGTTGGGGGGGCGGGGAGGGAGCAGTTCTTC CAWSVGGAGREQFF
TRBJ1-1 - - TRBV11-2 TGTGCCAGCAGCCCGACGACAGGCTATTTTGAAGCTTTCTTT CASSPTTGYFEAFF
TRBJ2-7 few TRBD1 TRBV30 TGTGCCTGGAAAGGACAGGGGGACTACGAGCAGTACTTC CAWKGQGDYEQYF
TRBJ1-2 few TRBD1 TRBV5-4 TGTGCCAGCAGTTATCCGAGACAGGGTAACTATGGCTACACCTTC CASSYPRQGNYGYTF
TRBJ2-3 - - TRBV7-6 TGTGCCAGCAGCCCTCCGGGGTCGGGGGATACGCAGTATTTT CASSPPGSGDTQYF
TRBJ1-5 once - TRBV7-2 TGTGCCAGCAGCTTACACCGGCAGGGTAGCAATCAGCCCCAGCATTTT CASSLHRQGSNQPQHF
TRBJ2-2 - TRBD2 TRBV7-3 TGTGCCAGCAGCTTAATCTCGGGAGGGGCCGGGGAGCTGTTTTTT CASSLISGGAGELFF
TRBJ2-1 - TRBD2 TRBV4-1 TGCGCCAGCAGCCAAGTTAGCGGGTCGGAGTACAATGAGCAGTTCTTC CASSQVSGSEYNEQFF
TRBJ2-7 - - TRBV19 TGTGCCAGTAGTATTCCGGGTCAGAGCTCCTACGAGCAGTACTTC CASSIPGQSSYEQYF
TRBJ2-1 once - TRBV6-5 TGTGCCAGCAGTTACCAGATTCAGGAATTCAATGAGCAGTTCTTC CASSYQIQEFNEQFF
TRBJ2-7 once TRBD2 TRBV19 TGTGCCAGTAGTATTAGCGGGAGACGCTACGAGCAGTACTTC CASSISGRRYEQYF
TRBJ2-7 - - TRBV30 TGTGCCTGGAGTAAGGGGCGCTACGAGCAGTACTTC CAWSKGRYEQYF
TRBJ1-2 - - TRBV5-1 TGCGCCAGCAGCTTGGAGGGGGACACCTCCCTCGGTCGTGGCTACACCTTC CASSLEGDTSLGRGYTF
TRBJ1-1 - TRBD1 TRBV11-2 TGTGCCAGCAGCGTGCGTCGAACAGGGGACACTGAAGCTTTCTTT CASSVRRTGDTEAFF
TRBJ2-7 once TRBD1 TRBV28 TGTGCCAGCAGTCCTGGGACAGGGGCGCCCTACGAGCAGTACTTC CASSPGTGAPYEQYF
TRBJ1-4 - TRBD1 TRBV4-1 TGCGCCAGCAGCCAAGTCTCGACAGGGTTCACAACTAATGAAAAACTGTTTTTT CASSQVSTGFTTNEKLFF
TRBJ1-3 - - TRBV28 TGTGCCAGCAGCCCGACGGGGACTGGAAACACCATATATTTT CASSPTGTGNTIYF